The 8 T cell receptor beta chains below were found in one sample sequenced in a study of human T cells and chemical hapten exposure (TCRdb year 2021). This specimen's time point label, interpreted: patch test 2, 6 weeks after DPC sensitization. The treatment or condition label corresponds to: therapeutic diphenylcyclopropenone sensitization with weekly scalp DPC. Libraries were constructed by RACE. These reads were obtained on a NextSeq 500. TCRdb reworked the public reads: Q25 trimming with fastp, MiXCR clone assembly, productive beta chains retained. Identical CDR3 proteins give one entry, which carries the most common genes and DNA. The sample table holds 360,000 or so distinct CDR3 sequences, of which about 6.3% were seen once. Roughly 5.4% of the sample rests with the top ten. The sample consisted of whole blood, taken in connection with sensitization to the hapten diphenylcyclopropenone (DPC). These TCRs come from a woman aged 18-29 years with alopecia areata. Some clones in this sample may be carry-over from other donors' samples.

The chain uses TRBV19 and TRBJ2-7, with D perhaps matching TRBD1 or TRBD2 (5 bases each). V lost 6 bases and J 6 bases, leaving 15 bases between the germline ends. From germline, CDR1 is LNHDA and CDR2 SQIVND (reference sequence). The length of the CDR3 is 13 residues. The CDR3, as DNA: TGTGCCAGTAGCTCGGGACCCCTCGGCGAGCAGTACTTC. The encoded protein is CASSSGPLGEQYF.

This clonotype was found many times. The rearrangement uses TRBV6-2 or TRBV6-3 and TRBJ2-7; D remains ambiguous. The CDR3 loop spans 14 amino acids. The germline gives CDR1 MNHEY, CDR2 SVGEGT. Trimming stripped 0 bases from V and 0 bases from J, with 6 bases between. CDR3 residues: CASSYSSSSYEQYF. The CDR3 nucleotides read TGTGCCAGCAGTTACTCTTCCAGCTCCTACGAGCAGTACTTC.

This clonotype was observed a few times. The chain combines TRBV10-3 with TRBJ1-4; 8 bases agree with TRBD1. Trimming at V came to 0 bases and at J to 8 bases, leaving 5 bases not matched to a gene. This CDR3 is built from 15 residues. CDR1 and CDR2 from the germline V gene are ENHRY and SYGVKD. The CDR3 DNA is TGTGCCATCAGTGAGTCCTCAGGGGGCTCGGAAAAACTGTTTTTT. Protein sequence: CAISESSGGSEKLFF.

About this clonotype: A much larger clone lies a single base off, so this may be a read error. This chain uses TRBV10-3 with TRBJ2-7, with 8 bases identical to TRBD1. Unmatched junction bases numbered 6, after V lost 6 bases and J lost 2 bases. Germline CDR1 is ENHRY and CDR2 is SYGVKD. The CDR3 is 14 residues long. The chain's CDR3 is CAIRGQGATYEQYF. The CDR3 nucleotides are TGTGCCATCAGAGGCCAGGGGGCGACCTACGAGCAGTACTTC.

There are a few counts of this clonotype. The J gene is TRBJ1-2, the V gene TRBV10-3; the match to TRBD1 covers 7 bases. Germline V gives CDR1 ENHRY, CDR2 SYGVKD. CDR3 length equals 13 residues. V trimming: 10 bases; J trimming: 2 bases; junction bases outside the gene matches: 7. CDR3 in DNA: TGTGCCACTGGGACAGAACCCAACTATGGCTACACCTTC. It codes for CATGTEPNYGYTF.

J is TRBJ2-7 and V is TRBV28; D is perhaps TRBD2 (6 bases). V shed 2 bases and J shed 2 bases, with 10 bases lying between them. Germline loops: CDR1 MDHEN, CDR2 SYDVKM. The CDR3 is 14 amino acids. CDR3 region: CASSLGGEPYEQYF. Written as DNA, the CDR3 is TGTGCCAGCAGTTTAGGAGGGGAACCCTACGAGCAGTACTTC.

This clonotype was detected many times. The rearrangement links TRBV6-2 or TRBV6-3 to TRBJ1-2, with 8 bases fitting TRBD1. J gave up 6 bases and V 4 bases, and 4 bases lay outside the gene matches. Germline values: CDR1 MNHEY, CDR2 SVGEGT. The CDR3 spans 13 residues. The CDR3 here is CASSLQGVDGYTF. The CDR3 nucleotides read TGTGCCAGCAGTTTACAGGGGGTTGATGGCTACACCTTC.

This chain links TRBV20-1 with TRBJ1-1; tentatively, D is TRBD1 (5 bases). CDR1 and CDR2 (germline): DFQATT, SNEGSKA (reference sequence). The CDR3 is made up of 14 amino acids. V lost 3 bases, J lost 1 base, and 12 bases lay in between. The CDR3 is CSARTPGRNTEAFF. As DNA, the CDR3 is TGCAGTGCTAGGACACCAGGGAGGAACACTGAAGCTTTCTTT.